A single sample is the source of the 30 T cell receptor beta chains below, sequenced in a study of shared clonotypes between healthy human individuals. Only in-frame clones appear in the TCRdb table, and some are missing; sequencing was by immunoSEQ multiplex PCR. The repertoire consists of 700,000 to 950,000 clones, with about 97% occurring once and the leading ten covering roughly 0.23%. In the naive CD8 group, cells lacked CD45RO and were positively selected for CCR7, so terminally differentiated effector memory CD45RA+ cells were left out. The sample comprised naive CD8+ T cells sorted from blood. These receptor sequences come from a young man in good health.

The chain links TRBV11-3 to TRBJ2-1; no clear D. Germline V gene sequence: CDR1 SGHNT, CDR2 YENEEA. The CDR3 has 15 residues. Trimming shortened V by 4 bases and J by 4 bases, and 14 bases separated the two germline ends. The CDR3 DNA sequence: TGTGCCAGCAGCTCCCGAGGCGCCGGGTACAATGAGCAGTTCTTC. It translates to CASSSRGAGYNEQFF.

The CDR3 region has the DNA TGTGCCAGCAGTTTATCCGCAGGGGGGCGTGATGGCTACACCTTC. Protein sequence: CASSLSAGGRDGYTF. V usage is TRBV27 and J usage is TRBJ1-2, with TRBD1 identical over 7 bases. Trimming removed 0 bases from V and 6 bases from J; junction bases left unmatched: 7. The CDR3 is 15 amino acids. Germline V gene sequence: CDR1 MNHEY, CDR2 SMNVEV (reference sequence).

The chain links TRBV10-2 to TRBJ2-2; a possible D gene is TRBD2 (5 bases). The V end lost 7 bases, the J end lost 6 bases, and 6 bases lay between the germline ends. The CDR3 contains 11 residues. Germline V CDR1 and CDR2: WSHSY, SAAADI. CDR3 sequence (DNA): TGCGCCAGCAAGGAGGCCGGGGAGCTGTTTTTT. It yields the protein CASKEAGELFF.

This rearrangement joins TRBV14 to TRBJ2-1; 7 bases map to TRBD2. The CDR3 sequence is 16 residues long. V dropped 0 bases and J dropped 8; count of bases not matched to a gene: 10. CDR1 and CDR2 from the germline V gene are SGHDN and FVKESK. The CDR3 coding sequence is TGTGCCAGCAGCCAAGAGGAGCGGGGCCTTTGGGATGAGCAGTTCTTC. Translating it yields CASSQEERGLWDEQFF.

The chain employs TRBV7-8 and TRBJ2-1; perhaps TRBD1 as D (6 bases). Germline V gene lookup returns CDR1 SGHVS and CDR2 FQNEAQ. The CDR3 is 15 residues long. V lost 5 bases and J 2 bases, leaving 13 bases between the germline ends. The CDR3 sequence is CASSHTGPPYNEQFF. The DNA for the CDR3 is TGTGCCAGCAGCCATACAGGGCCCCCCTACAATGAGCAGTTCTTC.

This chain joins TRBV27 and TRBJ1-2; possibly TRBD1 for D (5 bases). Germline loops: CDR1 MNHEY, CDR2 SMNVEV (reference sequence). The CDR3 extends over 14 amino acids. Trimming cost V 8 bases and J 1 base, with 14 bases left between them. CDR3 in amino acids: CASSRGLVNYGYTF. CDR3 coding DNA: TGTGCCAGCTCCCGGGGCCTTGTTAACTATGGCTACACCTTC.

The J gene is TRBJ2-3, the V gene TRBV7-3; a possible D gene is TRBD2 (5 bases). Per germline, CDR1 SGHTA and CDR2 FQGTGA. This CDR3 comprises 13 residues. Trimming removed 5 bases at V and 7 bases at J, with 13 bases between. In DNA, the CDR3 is TGTGCCAGCAGCCCTACTAGTAGAAATACGCAGTATTTT. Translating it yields CASSPTSRNTQYF. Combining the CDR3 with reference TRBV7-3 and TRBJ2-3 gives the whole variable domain GAGVSQTPSNKVTEKGKYVELRCDPISGHTALYWYRQSLGQGPEFLIYFQGTGAADDSGLPNDRFFAVRPEGSVSTLKIQRTERGDSAVYLCASSPTSRNTQYFGPGTRLTVL.

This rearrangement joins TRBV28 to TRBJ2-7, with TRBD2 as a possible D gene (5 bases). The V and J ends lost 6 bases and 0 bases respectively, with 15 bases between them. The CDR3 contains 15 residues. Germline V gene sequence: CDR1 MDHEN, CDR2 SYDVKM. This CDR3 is CASRTKGSPSYEQYF. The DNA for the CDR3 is TGTGCCAGCAGAACCAAAGGGAGCCCCTCCTACGAGCAGTACTTC.

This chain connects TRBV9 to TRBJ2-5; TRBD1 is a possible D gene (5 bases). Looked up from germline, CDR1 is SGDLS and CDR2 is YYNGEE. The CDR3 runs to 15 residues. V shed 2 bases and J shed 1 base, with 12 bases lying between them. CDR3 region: CASSVAGLGQETQYF. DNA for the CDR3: TGTGCCAGCAGCGTCGCAGGGCTGGGCCAAGAGACCCAGTACTTC.

The CDR3 loop is CASSFAPAGSLLNTEAFF. CDR3 nucleotide sequence: TGTGCCAGCAGCTTCGCCCCGGCAGGGTCTCTGCTTAACACTGAAGCTTTCTTT. The chain is built from TRBV7-9 and TRBJ1-1, with D possibly being TRBD1 (5 bases). This CDR3 has 18 amino acids. The germline V gene has CDR1 SEHNR and CDR2 FQNEAQ (reference sequence). The germline V and J ends were trimmed by 3 bases and 2 bases, with 22 bases remaining between them.

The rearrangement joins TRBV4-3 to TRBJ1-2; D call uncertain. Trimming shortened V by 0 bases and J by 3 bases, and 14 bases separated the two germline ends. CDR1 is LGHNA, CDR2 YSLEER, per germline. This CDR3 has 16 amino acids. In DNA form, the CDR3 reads TGCGCCAGCAGCCAAGACAGTAGGTCAAGATACTATGGCTACACCTTC. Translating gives CASSQDSRSRYYGYTF.

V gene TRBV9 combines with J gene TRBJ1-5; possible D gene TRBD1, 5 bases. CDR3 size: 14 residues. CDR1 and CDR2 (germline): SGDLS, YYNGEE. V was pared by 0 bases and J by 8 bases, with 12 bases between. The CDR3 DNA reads TGTGCCAGCAGCGTAGACGGGGCCATAGAGCCCCAGCATTTT. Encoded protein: CASSVDGAIEPQHF.

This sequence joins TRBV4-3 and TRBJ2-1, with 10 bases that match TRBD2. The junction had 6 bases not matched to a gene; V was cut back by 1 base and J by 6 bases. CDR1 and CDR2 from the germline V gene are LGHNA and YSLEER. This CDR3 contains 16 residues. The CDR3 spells CASSQAFLAGVNEQFF. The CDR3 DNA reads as TGCGCCAGCAGCCAAGCATTCCTAGCGGGGGTCAATGAGCAGTTCTTC.

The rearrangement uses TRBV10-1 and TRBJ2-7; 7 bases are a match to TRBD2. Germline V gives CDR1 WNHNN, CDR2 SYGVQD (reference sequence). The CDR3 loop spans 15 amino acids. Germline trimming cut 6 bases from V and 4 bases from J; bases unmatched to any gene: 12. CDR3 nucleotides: TGCGCCAGCAGCCCTGTTGCGGGAGAATCTTACGAGCAGTACTTC. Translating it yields CASSPVAGESYEQYF.

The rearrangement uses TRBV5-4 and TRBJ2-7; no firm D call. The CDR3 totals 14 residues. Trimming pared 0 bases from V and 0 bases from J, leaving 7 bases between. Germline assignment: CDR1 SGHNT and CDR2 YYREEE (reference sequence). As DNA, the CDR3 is TGTGCCAGCAGCTTGGGAGATAACTCCTACGAGCAGTACTTC. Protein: CASSLGDNSYEQYF.

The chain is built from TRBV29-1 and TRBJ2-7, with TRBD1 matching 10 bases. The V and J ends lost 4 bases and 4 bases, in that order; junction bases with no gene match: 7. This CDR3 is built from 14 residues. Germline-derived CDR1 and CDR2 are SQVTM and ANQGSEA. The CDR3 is CSVGTGTGDYEQYF. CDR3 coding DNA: TGCAGCGTTGGAACCGGGACAGGGGATTACGAGCAGTACTTC.

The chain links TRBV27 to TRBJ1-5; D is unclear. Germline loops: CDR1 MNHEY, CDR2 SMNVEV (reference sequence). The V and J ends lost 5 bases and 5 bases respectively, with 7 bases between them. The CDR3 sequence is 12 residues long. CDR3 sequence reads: CASSPTDQPQHF. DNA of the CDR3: TGTGCCAGCAGTCCAACCGATCAGCCCCAGCATTTT.

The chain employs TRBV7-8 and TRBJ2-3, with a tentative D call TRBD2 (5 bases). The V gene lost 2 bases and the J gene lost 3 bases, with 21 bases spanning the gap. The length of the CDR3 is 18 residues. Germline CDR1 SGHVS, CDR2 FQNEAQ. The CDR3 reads CASSLPAGRREDTDTQYF. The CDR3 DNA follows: TGTGCCAGCAGCTTACCGGCAGGTCGACGGGAAGATACAGATACGCAGTATTTT.

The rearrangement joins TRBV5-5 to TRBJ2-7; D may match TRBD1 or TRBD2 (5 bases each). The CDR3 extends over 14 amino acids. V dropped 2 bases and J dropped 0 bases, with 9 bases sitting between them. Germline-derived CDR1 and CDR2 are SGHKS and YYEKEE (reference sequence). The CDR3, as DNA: TGTGCCAGCAGCTTTTGGGGGAGCTCCTACGAGCAGTACTTC. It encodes CASSFWGSSYEQYF.

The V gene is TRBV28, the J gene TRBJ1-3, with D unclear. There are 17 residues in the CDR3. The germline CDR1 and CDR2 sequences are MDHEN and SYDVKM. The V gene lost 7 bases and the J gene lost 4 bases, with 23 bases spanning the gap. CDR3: CASTVPLAFSGGNTIYF. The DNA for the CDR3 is TGTGCCAGCACTGTTCCTCTTGCGTTCTCTGGAGGAAACACCATATATTTT. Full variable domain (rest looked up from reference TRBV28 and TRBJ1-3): DVKVTQSSRYLVKRTGEKVFLECVQDMDHENMFWYRQDPGLGLRLIYFSYDVKMKEKGDIPEGYSVSREKKERFSLILESASTNQTSMYLCASTVPLAFSGGNTIYFGEGSWLTVV.

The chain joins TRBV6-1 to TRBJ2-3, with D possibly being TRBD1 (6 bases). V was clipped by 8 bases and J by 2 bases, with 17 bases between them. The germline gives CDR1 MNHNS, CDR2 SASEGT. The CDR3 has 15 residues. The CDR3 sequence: CASEKWDTATDTQYF. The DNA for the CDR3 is TGTGCCAGCGAGAAGTGGGACACTGCCACAGATACGCAGTATTTT.

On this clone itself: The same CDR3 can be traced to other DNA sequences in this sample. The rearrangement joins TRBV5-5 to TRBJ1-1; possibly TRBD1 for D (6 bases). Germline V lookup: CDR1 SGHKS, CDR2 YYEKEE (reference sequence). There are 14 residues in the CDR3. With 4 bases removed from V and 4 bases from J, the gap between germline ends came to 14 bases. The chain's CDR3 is CASSLVGGGTEAFF. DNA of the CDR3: TGTGCCAGCAGCCTGGTGGGGGGCGGCACTGAAGCTTTCTTT.

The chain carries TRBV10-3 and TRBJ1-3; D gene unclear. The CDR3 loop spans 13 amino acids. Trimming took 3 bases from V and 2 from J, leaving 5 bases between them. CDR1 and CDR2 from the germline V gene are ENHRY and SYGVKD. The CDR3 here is CAISEEAGNTIYF. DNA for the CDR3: TGTGCCATCAGTGAAGAGGCTGGAAACACCATATATTTT.

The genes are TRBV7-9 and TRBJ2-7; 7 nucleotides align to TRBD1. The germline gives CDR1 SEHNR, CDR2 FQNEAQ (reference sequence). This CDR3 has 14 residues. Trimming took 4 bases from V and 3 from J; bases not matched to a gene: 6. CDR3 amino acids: CASSSRDRLYEQYF. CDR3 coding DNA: TGTGCCAGCAGCTCCCGGGACAGACTCTACGAGCAGTACTTC.

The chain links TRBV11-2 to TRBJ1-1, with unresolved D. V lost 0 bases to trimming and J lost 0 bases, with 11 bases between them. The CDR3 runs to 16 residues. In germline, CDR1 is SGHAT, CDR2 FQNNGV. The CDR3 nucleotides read TGTGCCAGCAGCTTAGATGAAGGGATGCTGAACACTGAAGCTTTCTTT. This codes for CASSLDEGMLNTEAFF.

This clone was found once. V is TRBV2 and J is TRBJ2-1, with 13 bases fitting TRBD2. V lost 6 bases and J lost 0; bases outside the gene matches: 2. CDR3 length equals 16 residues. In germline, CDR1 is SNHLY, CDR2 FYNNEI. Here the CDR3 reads CASRRTSGSSYNEQFF. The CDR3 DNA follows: TGTGCCAGCAGGAGGACTAGCGGGAGCTCCTACAATGAGCAGTTCTTC.

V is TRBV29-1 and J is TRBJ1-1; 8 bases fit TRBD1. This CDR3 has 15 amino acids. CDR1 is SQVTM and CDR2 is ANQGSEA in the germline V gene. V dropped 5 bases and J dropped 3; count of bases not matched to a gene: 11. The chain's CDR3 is CSVNFQGASDTEAFF. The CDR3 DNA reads TGCAGCGTTAACTTCCAGGGGGCGTCAGACACTGAAGCTTTCTTT.

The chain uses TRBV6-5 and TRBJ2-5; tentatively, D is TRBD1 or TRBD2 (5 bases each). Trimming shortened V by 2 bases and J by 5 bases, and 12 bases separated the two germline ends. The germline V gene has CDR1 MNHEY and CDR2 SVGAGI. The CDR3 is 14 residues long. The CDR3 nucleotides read TGTGCCAGCAGTTACACGGGGACGGACGAGACCCAGTACTTC. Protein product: CASSYTGTDETQYF.

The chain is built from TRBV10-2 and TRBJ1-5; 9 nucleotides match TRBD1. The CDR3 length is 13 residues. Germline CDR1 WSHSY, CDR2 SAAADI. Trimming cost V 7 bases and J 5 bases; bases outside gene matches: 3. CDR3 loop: CASKGQGYQPQHF. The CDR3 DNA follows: TGCGCCAGCAAGGGACAGGGATATCAGCCCCAGCATTTT.

CDR3 bases: TGCGCCAGCAATTTAGGCGCGCGTGGAGGAACCTACGAGCAGTACTTC. Translating it yields CASNLGARGGTYEQYF. This chain connects TRBV5-1 to TRBJ2-7; D possibly corresponds to TRBD2 (5 bases). CDR1 SGHRS and CDR2 YFSETQ come from the germline V gene. Trimming removed 6 bases at V and 2 bases at J, with 21 bases between. The CDR3 has 16 residues. Drawing the rest from reference TRBV5-1 and TRBJ2-7, the complete variable domain is KAGVTQTPRYLIKTRGQQVTLSCSPISGHRSVSWYQQTPGQGLQFLFEYFSETQRNKGNFPGRFSGRQFSNSRSEMNVSTLELGDSALYLCASNLGARGGTYEQYFGPGTRLTVT.